The 3 T cell receptor beta chains presented below share a single source sample, sequenced in a study of blood T cell repertoires in COVID-19. Profiled with immunoSEQ multiplex PCR; TCRdb holds only in-frame clones, not every one. The sample lists roughly 32,000 clones, about 86% occurring once. Sample: peripheral blood. The receptors come from a human donor in a cohort sampled during active COVID-19.

This clone was seen only once. The genes are TRBV6-1 and TRBJ1-1; TRBD1 is a possible D gene (6 bases). V shed 2 bases and J shed 1 base, with 14 bases lying between them. Looked up from germline, CDR1 is MNHNS and CDR2 is SASEGT. The CDR3 is made up of 16 amino acids. The CDR3 nucleotides are TGTGCCAGCAGTGAAAGGCAGGGGTGGGCGAACACTGAAGCTTTCTTT. Translation: CASSERQGWANTEAFF.

The chain links TRBV6-5 to TRBJ1-2; D is unclear. Per the germline V gene, CDR1 is MNHEY and CDR2 is SVGAGI. This CDR3 region has 16 residues. Trimming stripped 0 bases from V and 2 bases from J, with 13 bases between. The DNA of the CDR3 is TGTGCCAGCAGTTACTCGTTAACCCGAGCGAACTATGGCTACACCTTC. This gives the protein CASSYSLTRANYGYTF.

The chain has TRBV11-2 and TRBJ1-2; D gene uncertain. Germline values: CDR1 SGHAT, CDR2 FQNNGV. The CDR3 contains 13 residues. V was clipped by 5 bases and J by 0 bases, with 7 bases between them. The CDR3 loop is CASSPSPNYGYTF. In nucleotides, the CDR3 is TGTGCCAGCAGCCCGAGCCCTAACTATGGCTACACCTTC.